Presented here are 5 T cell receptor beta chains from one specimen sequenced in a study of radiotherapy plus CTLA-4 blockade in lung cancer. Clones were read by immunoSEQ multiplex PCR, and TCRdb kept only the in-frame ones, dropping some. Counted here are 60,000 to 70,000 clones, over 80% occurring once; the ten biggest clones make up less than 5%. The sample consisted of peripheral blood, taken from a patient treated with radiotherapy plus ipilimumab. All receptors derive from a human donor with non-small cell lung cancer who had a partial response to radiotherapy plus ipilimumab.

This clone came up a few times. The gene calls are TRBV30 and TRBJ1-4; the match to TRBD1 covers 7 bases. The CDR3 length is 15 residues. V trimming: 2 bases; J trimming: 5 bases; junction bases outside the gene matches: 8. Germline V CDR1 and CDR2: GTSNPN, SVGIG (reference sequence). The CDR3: CAWSSRQGLNEKLFF. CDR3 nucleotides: TGTGCCTGGAGTTCGAGACAGGGACTGAATGAAAAACTGTTTTTT.

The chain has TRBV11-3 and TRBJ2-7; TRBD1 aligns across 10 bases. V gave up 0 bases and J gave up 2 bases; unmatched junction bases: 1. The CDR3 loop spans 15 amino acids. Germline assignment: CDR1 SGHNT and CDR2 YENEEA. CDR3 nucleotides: TGTGCCAGCAGCTTAGATGGGACAGGGGCCTACGAGCAGTACTTC. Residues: CASSLDGTGAYEQYF.

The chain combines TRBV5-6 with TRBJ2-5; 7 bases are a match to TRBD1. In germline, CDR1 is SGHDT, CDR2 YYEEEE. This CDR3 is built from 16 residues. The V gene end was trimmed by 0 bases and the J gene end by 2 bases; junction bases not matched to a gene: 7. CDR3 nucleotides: TGTGCCAGCAGCTTGGCTCCAGGGGGAGTTCAAGAGACCCAGTACTTC. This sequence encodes CASSLAPGGVQETQYF.

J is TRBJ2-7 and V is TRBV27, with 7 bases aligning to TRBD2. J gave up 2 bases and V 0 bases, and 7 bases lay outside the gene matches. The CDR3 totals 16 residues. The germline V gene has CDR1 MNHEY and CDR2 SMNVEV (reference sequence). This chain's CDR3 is CASSLSARGSPYEQYF. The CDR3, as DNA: TGTGCCAGCAGTTTATCAGCGCGGGGGTCTCCCTACGAGCAGTACTTC.

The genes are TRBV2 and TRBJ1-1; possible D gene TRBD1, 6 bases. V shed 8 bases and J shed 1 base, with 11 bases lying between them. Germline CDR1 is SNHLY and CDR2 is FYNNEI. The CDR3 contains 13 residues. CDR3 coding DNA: TGTGCCAGCGCCCCGACAGGGAACACTGAAGCTTTCTTT. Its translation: CASAPTGNTEAFF.